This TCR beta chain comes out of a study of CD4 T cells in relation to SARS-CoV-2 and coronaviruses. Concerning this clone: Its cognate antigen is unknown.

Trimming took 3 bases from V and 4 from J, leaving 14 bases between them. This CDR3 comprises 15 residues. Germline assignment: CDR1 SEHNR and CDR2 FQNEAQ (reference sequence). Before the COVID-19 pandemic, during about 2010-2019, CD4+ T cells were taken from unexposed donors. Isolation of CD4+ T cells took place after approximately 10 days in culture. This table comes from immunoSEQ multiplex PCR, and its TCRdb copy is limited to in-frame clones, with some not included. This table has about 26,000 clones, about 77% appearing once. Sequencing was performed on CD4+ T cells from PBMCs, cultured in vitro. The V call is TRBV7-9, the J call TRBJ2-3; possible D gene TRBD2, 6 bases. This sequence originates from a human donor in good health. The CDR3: CASSLGLENSDTQYF. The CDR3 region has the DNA TGTGCCAGCAGCTTGGGACTGGAAAACTCAGATACGCAGTATTTT.